This T cell receptor beta chain comes out of a study of T cell changes during pregnancy in multiple sclerosis. The assay was immunoSEQ multiplex PCR, and TCRdb's table has in-frame clones only and misses some. The table has more than 70,000 clones, 80% to 95% seen once; the top ten hold about 2%. Germline V gene lookup returns CDR1 LNHDA and CDR2 SQIVND (reference sequence). The CDR3 has 17 residues. V lost 4 bases to trimming and J lost 3 bases; unmatched junction nucleotides: 12. The genes are TRBV19 and TRBJ1-1, with TRBD1 matching 9 bases. The origin of this receptor is a female donor with multiple sclerosis, enrolled in a pregnancy study. This material consisted of peripheral blood, taken before pregnancy. This chain's CDR3 is CASSTDPLQGADTEAFF. The CDR3 coding sequence is TGTGCCAGTAGTACCGACCCTTTACAGGGGGCGGACACTGAAGCTTTCTTT.